A single sample gave rise to the 16 T cell receptor beta chains below, sequenced in a study of T cells in narcolepsy. The table came from immunoSEQ multiplex PCR; TCRdb's copy has only in-frame clones and leaves some out. The sample carries 25,000 to 35,000 clones, roughly four fifths recorded once. The sequenced sample consisted of CD45RA- memory CD4+ T cells from PBMCs. Source of these receptors: a human donor with narcolepsy.

The chain employs TRBV6-1 and TRBJ2-5; TRBD2 might be the D (5 bases). The germline V and J ends were trimmed by 1 base and 7 bases, with 10 bases remaining between them. Germline CDR1 and CDR2: MNHNS and SASEGT. CDR3 size: 13 residues. CDR3 sequence reads: CASSEVLGGTQYF. DNA for the CDR3: TGTGCCAGCAGTGAAGTCCTAGGAGGGACCCAGTACTTC.

The chain uses TRBV29-1 and TRBJ1-1; D is perhaps TRBD1 (5 bases). The CDR3 runs 14 residues. V gave up 5 bases and J gave up 0 bases, with 13 bases separating them. In germline, CDR1 is SQVTM, CDR2 ANQGSEA. The CDR3 DNA sequence: TGCAGCGTTCAACAGGTTTCCATGAACACTGAAGCTTTCTTT. The encoded protein is CSVQQVSMNTEAFF.

The chain uses TRBV19 and TRBJ1-2; D gene ambiguous. V lost 5 bases and J lost 2, with 12 bases in between. This CDR3 is 14 amino acids long. Germline V CDR1 and CDR2: LNHDA, SQIVND (reference sequence). DNA of the CDR3: TGTGCCAGTAGTTTAAGGACGGGAAACTATGGCTACACCTTC. Amino acid sequence: CASSLRTGNYGYTF. Combining the CDR3 with reference TRBV19 and TRBJ1-2 gives the whole variable domain DGGITQSPKYLFRKEGQNVTLSCEQNLNHDAMYWYRQDPGQGLRLIYYSQIVNDFQKGDIAEGYSVSREKKESFPLTVTSAQKNPTAFYLCASSLRTGNYGYTFGSGTRLTVV.

The chain links TRBV7-2 to TRBJ1-5; the D is unclear. This CDR3 has 15 residues. V was clipped by 3 bases and J by 7 bases, with 16 bases between them. Per germline, CDR1 SGHTA and CDR2 FQGNSA. In nucleotides, the CDR3 is TGTGCCAGCAGCTTTGTTAGTGGGGAAGGGCAGCCCCAGCATTTT. Its protein product is CASSFVSGEGQPQHF.

The chain links TRBV29-1 to TRBJ2-1; 10 nucleotides agree with TRBD2. The germline V gene encodes CDR1 SQVTM and CDR2 ANQGSEA. The V and J ends lost 7 bases and 1 base, in that order; junction bases with no gene match: 10. CDR3 length equals 16 residues. In DNA, the CDR3 is TGCAGCGGGAATCTAGCGGGAGTCGGGTCCTACAATGAGCAGTTCTTC. Its translation is CSGNLAGVGSYNEQFF.

This clone came up a few times. The chain has TRBV7-9 and TRBJ1-1; no reliable D call. Germline V gives CDR1 SEHNR, CDR2 FQNEAQ (reference sequence). The V and J ends lost 6 bases and 0 bases respectively, with 5 bases between them. The CDR3 is made up of 12 amino acids. Written as DNA, the CDR3 is TGTGCCAGCAGGGCTTTGAACACTGAAGCTTTCTTT. Residues: CASRALNTEAFF.

This clone was detected once. This chain's CDR3 is CASSPQGEGYSNQPQHF. CDR3 nucleotide sequence: TGTGCCAGCAGTCCTCAGGGGGAGGGGTATAGCAATCAGCCCCAGCATTTT. This rearrangement joins TRBV27 to TRBJ1-5, with 7 bases that match TRBD1. Trimming at V came to 5 bases and at J to 0 bases, leaving 10 bases not matched to a gene. The CDR3 runs to 17 residues. Germline V gene data show CDR1 as MNHEY and CDR2 as SMNVEV (reference sequence).

V usage is TRBV5-6 and J usage is TRBJ2-7; 9 bases agree with TRBD1. Germline V lookup: CDR1 SGHDT, CDR2 YYEEEE. V was pared by 4 bases and J by 4 bases, with 9 bases of the junction left unmatched. The CDR3 sequence is 15 residues long. Written as DNA, the CDR3 is TGTGCCAGCAGCGAGATACAGGGGGCAGGTTACGAGCAGTACTTC. Translation: CASSEIQGAGYEQYF. Full variable domain (remainder filled in from reference TRBV5-6 and TRBJ2-7): DAGVTQSPTHLIKTRGQQVTLRCSPKSGHDTVSWYQQALGQGPQFIFQYYEEEERQRGNFPDRFSGHQFPNYSSELNVNALLLGDSALYLCASSEIQGAGYEQYFGPGTRLTVT.

The chain combines TRBV19 with TRBJ1-2; possibly TRBD1 for D (6 bases). V was clipped by 6 bases and J by 8 bases, with 22 bases between them. The CDR3 has 15 amino acids. Per the germline V gene, CDR1 is LNHDA and CDR2 is SQIVND (reference sequence). The CDR3 nucleotides read TGTGCCAGTAGAAAAAAAGGCCAGGGGCCTCGGGGCTACACCTTC. Its translation: CASRKKGQGPRGYTF. The full variable domain, with the rest looked up from reference TRBV19 and TRBJ1-2, is DGGITQSPKYLFRKEGQNVTLSCEQNLNHDAMYWYRQDPGQGLRLIYYSQIVNDFQKGDIAEGYSVSREKKESFPLTVTSAQKNPTAFYLCASRKKGQGPRGYTFGSGTRLTVV.

The chain employs TRBV6-5 and TRBJ2-7, with TRBD1 as a possible D gene (7 bases). Germline-derived CDR1 and CDR2 are MNHEY and SVGAGI. The CDR3 sequence is 13 residues long. Trimming pared 5 bases from V and 7 bases from J, leaving 15 bases between. CDR3 nucleotide sequence: TGTGCCAGCAGTGTTCCAGGGGGGAGGGAGCAGTACTTC. Encoded protein: CASSVPGGREQYF.

The chain recombines TRBV18 with TRBJ1-5; the D is unclear. Germline lookup yields CDR1 KGHSH and CDR2 LQKENI. The CDR3 has 15 amino acids. Trimming took off 2 bases at V and 0 bases at J, with 8 bases between the two ends. The CDR3 DNA reads as TGTGCCAGCTCACCAGGTCCCGATAGCAATCAGCCCCAGCATTTT. Amino acid sequence: CASSPGPDSNQPQHF.

The V and J genes are TRBV28 and TRBJ1-3; D is unclear. This CDR3 spans 15 amino acids. Trimming took off 5 bases at V and 4 bases at J, with 15 bases between the two ends. The germline V gene encodes CDR1 MDHEN and CDR2 SYDVKM. CDR3 amino acids: CASSPSTFTGNTIYF. The CDR3 DNA sequence: TGTGCCAGCAGTCCCTCAACATTCACCGGAAACACCATATATTTT. The full variable domain, its missing parts supplied by reference TRBV28 and TRBJ1-3, is DVKVTQSSRYLVKRTGEKVFLECVQDMDHENMFWYRQDPGLGLRLIYFSYDVKMKEKGDIPEGYSVSREKKERFSLILESASTNQTSMYLCASSPSTFTGNTIYFGEGSWLTVV.

The chain recombines TRBV6-5 with TRBJ2-5; TRBD2 agrees at 12 bases. J gave up 3 bases and V 5 bases, and 4 bases lay outside the gene matches. The CDR3 is 15 amino acids. From germline, CDR1 is MNHEY and CDR2 SVGAGI. CDR3 sequence: CASSKRLAGEETQYF. The CDR3 DNA reads TGTGCCAGCAGTAAGAGACTAGCGGGGGAAGAGACCCAGTACTTC.

This chain joins TRBV5-1 and TRBJ2-7; D is tentatively TRBD1 or TRBD2 (5 bases each). V lost 0 bases and J lost 4, with 14 bases in between. There are 15 residues in the CDR3. CDR1 SGHRS and CDR2 YFSETQ come from the germline V gene. Written as DNA, the CDR3 is TGCGCCAGCAGCTTGGTTCAGGGACCCGGGTACGAGCAGTACTTC. It translates to CASSLVQGPGYEQYF.

This sequence joins TRBV4-1 and TRBJ1-1, with TRBD1 identical over 11 bases. V lost 0 bases and J lost 10; bases outside the gene matches: 16. The CDR3 consists of 18 residues. Germline V lookup: CDR1 MGHRA, CDR2 YSYEKL. CDR3 in amino acids: CASSQDRRTGGRVKGAFF. The CDR3 region has the DNA TGCGCCAGCAGCCAAGATAGGAGGACAGGGGGCAGGGTAAAGGGAGCTTTCTTT.

The rearrangement joins TRBV5-4 to TRBJ1-1; D may be TRBD1 (6 bases). This CDR3 is 13 amino acids long. The germline V gene encodes CDR1 SGHNT and CDR2 YYREEE (reference sequence). V was pared by 2 bases and J by 5 bases, with 10 bases between. This CDR3 is CASSFSQGTEAFF. CDR3 nucleotide sequence: TGTGCCAGCAGCTTTTCCCAGGGGACTGAAGCTTTCTTT.